This T cell receptor (beta chain) was retrieved from a study of Ad26.COV2.S vaccination and SARS-CoV-2 variants. Assay used: immunoSEQ multiplex PCR; TCRdb lists only in-frame clones, some missing. The profile shows over 110,000 clones, roughly 85% of them singletons. Study-wide results and caveats: Using TCR breadth and depth analyses may have led to underestimated total T cell responses. Vaccinated individuals (as opposed to placebo recipients) had higher spike-specific TCR breadth. Measurement of non-spike TCR breadth gave similar results in vaccine and placebo recipients.

As to this clone: What it binds is unknown.

Trimming left V 1 base short and J 4 bases short, with 16 bases between. CDR1 is SGHTA and CDR2 is FQGNSA in the germline V gene. The CDR3 has 17 amino acids. Sequencing used peripheral blood, obtained after recovery from COVID-19. The clonotype originates from a human donor who had recovered from COVID-19. The V gene is TRBV7-2, the J gene TRBJ1-4; the D is unclear. CDR3 sequence: CASSLGGGRPHNEKLFF. CDR3 sequence (DNA): TGTGCCAGCAGCTTAGGTGGAGGCCGGCCCCATAATGAAAAACTGTTTTTT.